This T cell receptor (beta chain) was recorded in a study of T cell responses to AZD1222 COVID-19 vaccine. Worth noting for this clone: What it binds is not known.

Repertoires were generated with immunoSEQ multiplex PCR, while TCRdb's copy carries only in-frame clones and drops some. The table records 100,000 to 150,000 clones, about nine tenths of them present only once. Study findings and constraints: In a largely white British group with more females than males, clonal diversity was possibly underestimated. Vaccine-related CD4 TCRs covered spike, predominating at 160-218 and 743-854.

V gave up 6 bases and J gave up 1 base, with 6 bases separating them. The CDR3 runs 12 residues. Germline assignment: CDR1 MDHEN and CDR2 SYDVKM. The origin of this receptor is an adult in good health. This specimen was peripheral blood, taken on day 0 of MenACWY control vaccination. The rearrangement uses TRBV28 and TRBJ1-2; unclear D gene. The CDR3 region is CASRQSNYGYTF. In nucleotides, the CDR3 is TGTGCCAGCAGACAGAGTAACTATGGCTACACCTTC.